This TCR beta chain is from a study of blood T cell repertoires in COVID-19. Study at large: There were acute and convalescent COVID-19 samples, and they came from the United States, Italy and Spain.

TCRdb's copy holds only in-frame clones and misses some; the assay was immunoSEQ multiplex PCR. The data hold 240,000 or so clones, with about 80% observed a single time. The length of the CDR3 is 14 residues. Trimming at V came to 4 bases and at J to 5 bases, leaving 7 bases not matched to a gene. CDR1 is MNHEY and CDR2 is SMNVEV in the germline V gene (reference sequence). Sample: peripheral blood. The rearrangement joins TRBV27 to TRBJ1-1; 7 positions match TRBD1. The sequence came from an elderly woman with acute or convalescent COVID-19. CDR3 sequence reads: CASSSLLGQTEAFF. In nucleotides, the CDR3 is TGTGCCAGCAGTTCCCTGTTGGGACAGACTGAAGCTTTCTTT.